Listed below are T cell receptor beta chains from one sample, sequenced in a study of T cells in Graves' hyperthyroidism and ophthalmopathy. TCRdb reprocessed the multiplex PCR reads via MiXCR and lists one record per CDR3 protein. The table shows under 400,000 distinct CDR3 sequences, with around a sixth occurring only once. Sample: blood. Receptors originate from a woman between 40 and 55 years old with Graves' ophthalmopathy. Each CDR3 is given with its conserved first and last residue. Fields, in order: D gene, clone size, J gene, V gene, CDR3 DNA, CDR3 protein. A D gene is named only where the DNA matches it firmly. Rows may omit the clone size; those that give it use once, few, many or a size class.

>TRBD1|few|TRBJ1-1|TRBV6-1
TGTGCCAGCAGTAGACTGACAGGGGTTGGTGAAGCTTTCTTT
CASSRLTGVGEAFF
>TRBD2|many|TRBJ2-1|TRBV7-3
TGTGCCAGCAGCCGGGTGGGCGGGAGATTGAATGAGCAGTTCTTC
CASSRVGGRLNEQFF
>.|many|TRBJ2-2|TRBV12-3/TRBV12-4
TGTGCCAGCAGTTTCCCCCGGGGAGCGGCGGGGGAGCTGTTTTTT
CASSFPRGAAGELFF
>.|many|TRBJ1-1|TRBV4-1
TGCGCCAGCAGCCAATCTAATAGGATGAACACTGAAGCTTTCTTT
CASSQSNRMNTEAFF
>TRBD2|once|TRBJ2-7|TRBV4-3
TGCGCCAGCAGCCAAGAACTTAGCGGGACCGGGGAGCAGTACTTC
CASSQELSGTGEQYF
>.|many|TRBJ1-5|TRBV11-2
TGTGCCAGCAGCTTATCATCCGGGAATCAGCCCCAGCATTTT
CASSLSSGNQPQHF
>.|many|TRBJ1-2|TRBV29-1
TGCAGCGTCGCACAGGGTAGGGACTATGGCTACACCTTC
CSVAQGRDYGYTF
>.|many|TRBJ1-2|TRBV2
TGTGCCAGCAGTGTGACAGGATCCTATGGCTACACCTTC
CASSVTGSYGYTF
>.|many|TRBJ1-1|TRBV7-9
TGTGCCAGCAGCTCGACAGTTCCGGCTTTCTTT
CASSSTVPAFF
>.|many|TRBJ2-2|TRBV5-1
TGCGCCAGCAGCTTGGTTAGCACAAACACCGGGGAGCTGTTTTTT
CASSLVSTNTGELFF
>TRBD1|many|TRBJ2-2|TRBV9
TGTGCCAGCAGCGTAGAGGGGGCGTTCAGCACCGGGGAGCTGTTTTTT
CASSVEGAFSTGELFF
>.|many|TRBJ2-5|TRBV5-6
TGTGCCAGCACCTCTAGGAATTCAGAGACCCAGTACTTC
CASTSRNSETQYF
>.|many|TRBJ2-5|TRBV15
TGTGCCACCAGCAATCTACTGGAATCCTCGGGGGAGACCCAGTACTTC
CATSNLLESSGETQYF
>.|many|TRBJ1-1|TRBV27
TGTGCCAGCAGTTTCCCCGACAGACTCACTGAAGCTTTCTTT
CASSFPDRLTEAFF
>.|many|TRBJ2-5|TRBV3-1
TGTGCCAGCAGCCAAGATTACGAGCACGAGACCCAGTACTTC
CASSQDYEHETQYF
>.|.|TRBJ1-1|TRBV6-2/TRBV6-3
TGTGCCAGCGGTACAAGTTGGAACACTGAAGCTTTCTTT
CASGTSWNTEAFF
>.|many|TRBJ2-7|TRBV20-1
TGCAGTGCTAGAGACTGGTCGGCTAGCTCCTACGAGCAGTACTTC
CSARDWSASSYEQYF
>.|many|TRBJ1-1|TRBV11-2
TGTGCCAGCAGCTTAACATCCGGGGCTTTCTTT
CASSLTSGAFF
>.|many|TRBJ1-5|TRBV13
TGTGCCAGCAGCTTAGGGGCAGGGAGTCAGCCCCAGCATTTT
CASSLGAGSQPQHF
>.|many|TRBJ1-5|TRBV11-2
TGTGCCAGCAGCCCATCTCCGCGGGGGCCGAACAATCAGCCCCAGCATTTT
CASSPSPRGPNNQPQHF
>TRBD2|.|TRBJ2-5|TRBV4-1
TGCGCCAGCAGCCAAGATCTTTGGTCCGCGGGAGGGTACCAAGAGACCCAGTACTTC
CASSQDLWSAGGYQETQYF
>TRBD1|.|TRBJ2-7|TRBV7-8
TGTGCCAGCAGCTTAGGGGCCGGGACAGGGAACAACGAGCAGTACTTC
CASSLGAGTGNNEQYF
>TRBD2|many|TRBJ2-2|TRBV6-4
TGTGCCAGCAGAAGGAACGTGGGAGGGACGAACACCGGGGAGCTGTTTTTT
CASRRNVGGTNTGELFF
>.|many|TRBJ1-2|TRBV28
TGTGCCAGCATAGAAACTAACAGGGATCTGTATGGCTACACCTTC
CASIETNRDLYGYTF
>.|many|TRBJ1-3|TRBV5-5
TGTGCCAGCAGCTTCCGGGCTGCGGGAAACACCATATATTTT
CASSFRAAGNTIYF
>.|many|TRBJ2-7|TRBV2
TGTGCCAGCAGTGAAGCGCCGGGTACCTACGAGCAGTACTTC
CASSEAPGTYEQYF
>.|many|TRBJ2-7|TRBV6-5
TGTGCCAGCAGTTACGAGTGGACTGGAAGAAACGAGCAGTACTTC
CASSYEWTGRNEQYF
>.|.|TRBJ1-6|TRBV20-1
TGCAGTGCTAGAAGGGGGGTGTGGAGTTCACCCCTCCACTTT
CSARRGVWSSPLHF
>.|.|TRBJ2-1|TRBV28
TGTGCCAGCAGTTTTACACTTAGCTACGAGCAGTTCTTC
CASSFTLSYEQFF
>TRBD1|.|TRBJ1-1|TRBV6-1
TGTGCCAGCAGGAACACAGGGGGCGCGGGCACTGAAGCTTTCTTT
CASRNTGGAGTEAFF
>.|many|TRBJ2-6|TRBV27
TGTGCCAGCAGTCCTCCTGGGGCCAACGTCCTGACTTTC
CASSPPGANVLTF
>TRBD1|many|TRBJ1-2|TRBV12-3/TRBV12-4
TGTGCCAGCAGGGGACAGGGGGTAAACTATGGCTACACCTTC
CASRGQGVNYGYTF
>.|many|TRBJ1-1|TRBV7-9
TGTGCCAGCAGCTTTATGGGTGACACTGAAGCTTTCTTT
CASSFMGDTEAFF
>TRBD1|.|TRBJ1-1|TRBV20-1
TGCAGTGCCGCGGACAGGGGGACGAACACTGAAGCTTTCTTT
CSAADRGTNTEAFF
>.|many|TRBJ2-7|TRBV4-3
TGCGCCAGCAGCCAAGATCTAGGGACTTCCTCTGCCTACGAGCAGTACTTC
CASSQDLGTSSAYEQYF
>.|many|TRBJ2-7|TRBV25-1
TGTGCCAGCAGTGAAGGGGGCGCCCGGGTCTACGAGCAGTACTTC
CASSEGGARVYEQYF
>.|.|TRBJ1-1|TRBV12-3/TRBV12-4
TGTGCCAGCAGTTTCAAGGTTACCACTGAAGCTTTCTTT
CASSFKVTTEAFF
>.|many|TRBJ2-7|TRBV9
TGTGCCAGCAGCGTAGAACCCGGCAGAAGCTACGAGCAGTACTTC
CASSVEPGRSYEQYF
>.|.|TRBJ2-4|TRBV2
TGTGCTAGCAGGGGAGAAGCCAAAAACATTCAGTACTTC
CASRGEAKNIQYF
>.|many|TRBJ1-1|TRBV27
TGTGCCAGCAGTTACCAGTTGAACACTGAAGCTTTCTTT
CASSYQLNTEAFF
>TRBD2|many|TRBJ2-7|TRBV15
TGTGCCACCTCCGCGGACTCGGGACTAGACTACGAGCAGTACTTC
CATSADSGLDYEQYF